The rows below give T cell receptor beta chains drawn from one sample of a study of T-cell memory formation after mild COVID-19. TCRdb re-called the 5' RACE reads with MiXCR, one entry per CDR3 protein. Among around 7,000 distinct CDR3 sequences listed, 31% were seen once. The material sequenced was PBMCs or a T cell subset sorted from them (not recorded which). These receptors originate from an adult woman who had mild COVID-19 (a few samples of this study predate the infection). Cell type and time point are not known. Each CDR3 is given with its conserved first and last residue. A D gene is named only where the DNA matches it firmly. Only part of the rows carry a size: once, few, many, or a class if the clone is expanded.

j_call clone_size d_call v_call cdr3_aa cdr3_nt
TRBJ1-3 many - TRBV7-7 CASSLSQGQNTIYF TGTGCCAGCAGCTTAAGCCAGGGGCAAAACACCATATATTTT
TRBJ2-5 few - TRBV7-2 CASSPRPRGKETQYF TGTGCCAGCAGCCCCCGCCCGAGAGGGAAAGAGACCCAGTACTTC
TRBJ1-2 many TRBD1 TRBV15 CATSSDRGAHYGYTF TGTGCCACCAGCAGCGACAGGGGCGCCCACTATGGCTACACCTTC
TRBJ2-1 many TRBD2 TRBV18 CASSPPYIAGLDDNEQFF TGTGCCAGCTCACCACCATATATAGCGGGGCTGGACGACAATGAGCAGTTCTTC
TRBJ1-1 many - TRBV7-9 CASSFGHPEAFF TGTGCCAGCAGCTTCGGACACCCTGAAGCTTTCTTT
TRBJ1-2 - - TRBV3-1 CASSLGDGYFYGYTF TGTGCCAGCAGCCTTGGGGACGGCTACTTCTATGGCTACACCTTC
TRBJ2-5 many - TRBV7-2 CASSLGFGSGETQYF TGTGCCAGCAGCTTAGGGTTTGGGTCAGGGGAGACCCAGTACTTC
TRBJ2-1 many - TRBV10-2 CASSEWRGRASYNEQFF TGCGCCAGCAGCGAGTGGAGGGGGAGGGCCTCCTACAATGAGCAGTTCTTC
TRBJ2-3 - - TRBV15 CATSSVGRTDTQYF TGTGCCACCAGCAGTGTCGGGAGAACAGATACGCAGTATTTT
TRBJ2-1 many TRBD1 TRBV12-3/TRBV12-4 CASSSGTGLYNEQFF TGTGCCAGCAGTTCCGGGACAGGGTTGTACAATGAGCAGTTCTTC
TRBJ1-1 - - TRBV7-2 CASIRRPGPINTEAFF TGTGCCAGCATCCGTCGGCCAGGACCCATAAACACTGAAGCTTTCTTT
TRBJ1-4 many TRBD1 TRBV28 CASLIRDRANEKLFF TGTGCCAGCCTCATAAGGGACAGGGCTAATGAAAAACTGTTTTTT
TRBJ2-3 many - TRBV10-3 CAIKKGVLSTDTQYF TGTGCCATCAAGAAGGGGGTCCTTAGCACAGATACGCAGTATTTT
TRBJ2-1 few - TRBV11-2 CASRTGGNEQFF TGTGCCAGCAGGACAGGCGGAAATGAGCAGTTCTTC
TRBJ1-2 many TRBD1 TRBV27 CASRDGQGPYGYTF TGTGCCAGCAGGGACGGACAGGGACCTTATGGCTACACCTTC
TRBJ2-1 many TRBD2 TRBV4-3 CASSQDLEREGGDNEQFF TGCGCCAGCAGCCAAGATCTAGAGCGGGAGGGCGGGGACAATGAGCAGTTCTTC
TRBJ1-5 medium-sized - TRBV7-2 CASSWGGGGNQPQHF TGTGCCAGCAGCTGGGGGGGTGGTGGCAATCAGCCCCAGCATTTT
TRBJ1-5 - - TRBV2 CASSKSTVSNQPQHF TGTGCCAGCAGTAAGAGTACGGTTAGCAATCAGCCCCAGCATTTT
TRBJ2-7 many TRBD2 TRBV12-3/TRBV12-4 CASSPISGVDEQYF TGTGCCAGCAGTCCAATTAGCGGGGTCGACGAGCAGTACTTC
TRBJ2-2 many TRBD2 TRBV20-1 CSARGRGSNTGELFF TGCAGTGCTAGAGGGCGGGGGTCAAACACCGGGGAGCTGTTTTTT
TRBJ2-5 many - TRBV10-3 CAISDEAWVGETQYF TGTGCCATCAGTGACGAGGCCTGGGTGGGCGAGACCCAGTACTTC
TRBJ2-1 many TRBD2 TRBV19 CASSWTSGSYNEQFF TGTGCCAGTAGTTGGACTAGCGGCTCCTACAATGAGCAGTTCTTC
TRBJ2-1 medium-sized TRBD2 TRBV7-8 CASSIGTSGGKQFF TGTGCCAGCAGCATCGGGACTAGCGGGGGGAAGCAGTTCTTC
TRBJ2-1 many TRBD2 TRBV6-5 CASSYSGGPNEQFF TGTGCCAGCAGTTACAGCGGGGGGCCCAATGAGCAGTTCTTC
TRBJ2-1 - - TRBV5-1 CASSLATGGVYNEQFF TGCGCCAGCAGCTTGGCCACAGGGGGGGTATACAATGAGCAGTTCTTC
TRBJ2-1 - - TRBV7-9 CASSLASGLGSGEQFF TGTGCCAGCAGCTTAGCCTCGGGACTGGGGTCCGGTGAGCAGTTCTTC